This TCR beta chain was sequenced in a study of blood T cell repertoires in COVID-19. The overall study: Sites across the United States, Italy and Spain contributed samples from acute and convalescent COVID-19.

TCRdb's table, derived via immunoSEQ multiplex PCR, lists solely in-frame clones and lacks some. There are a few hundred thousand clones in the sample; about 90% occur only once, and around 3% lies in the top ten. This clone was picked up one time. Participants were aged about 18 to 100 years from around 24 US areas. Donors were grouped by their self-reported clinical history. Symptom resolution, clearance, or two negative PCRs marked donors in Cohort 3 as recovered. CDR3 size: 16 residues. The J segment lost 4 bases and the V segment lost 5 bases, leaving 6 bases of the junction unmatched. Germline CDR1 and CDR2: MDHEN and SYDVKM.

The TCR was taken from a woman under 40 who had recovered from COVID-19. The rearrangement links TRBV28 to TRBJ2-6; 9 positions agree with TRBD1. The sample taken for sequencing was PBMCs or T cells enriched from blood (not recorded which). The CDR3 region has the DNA TGTGCCAGCAGTACAGGGGGCCCCTTGGGGGCCAACGTCCTGACTTTC. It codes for CASSTGGPLGANVLTF. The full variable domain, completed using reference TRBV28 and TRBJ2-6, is DVKVTQSSRYLVKRTGEKVFLECVQDMDHENMFWYRQDPGLGLRLIYFSYDVKMKEKGDIPEGYSVSREKKERFSLILESASTNQTSMYLCASSTGGPLGANVLTFGAGSRLTVL.